Listed below are T cell receptor beta chains from one sample, sequenced in a study of blood T cell repertoires in COVID-19. Clones were read by immunoSEQ multiplex PCR, and TCRdb kept only the in-frame ones, dropping some. The data contain 250,000 to 350,000 clones, about 88% of them singletons. Material: peripheral blood. The receptors shown here come from a human donor with COVID-19, enrolled during active disease. The donor label of this sample is uncertain. Both conserved end residues are part of each CDR3. The order of the fields is CDR3 protein, CDR3 DNA, J gene, D gene, V gene, clone size. D genes are given only for firm matches. Clone size appears in some rows only: once, few, many, or a class for an expanded clone.

CDR3 protein: CASSPPGQGNQPQHF; CDR3 DNA: TGTGCCAGCAGTCCGCCGGGACAGGGAAATCAGCCCCAGCATTTT; J gene: TRBJ1-5; D gene: TRBD1; V gene: TRBV28; clone size: NA
CDR3 protein: CASSRQGYNEKLFF; CDR3 DNA: TGTGCCAGCAGCCGACAGGGGTATAATGAAAAACTGTTTTTT; J gene: TRBJ1-4; D gene: TRBD1; V gene: TRBV28; clone size: NA
CDR3 protein: CASSYFRRERSEQYF; CDR3 DNA: TGTGCCAGCAGTTACTTCCGACGGGAGCGGAGCGAGCAGTACTTC; J gene: TRBJ2-7; D gene: NA; V gene: TRBV6-2/TRBV6-3; clone size: NA
CDR3 protein: CASSLYRSYNEQFF; CDR3 DNA: TGCGCCAGCAGCTTGTACAGATCCTACAATGAGCAGTTCTTC; J gene: TRBJ2-1; D gene: NA; V gene: TRBV5-1; clone size: NA
CDR3 protein: CASTPSRDRGEQFF; CDR3 DNA: TGTGCCAGCACCCCATCGCGGGATCGGGGAGAGCAGTTCTTC; J gene: TRBJ2-1; D gene: NA; V gene: TRBV27; clone size: NA
CDR3 protein: CASSLDRAMDATNF; CDR3 DNA: TGCGCCAGCAGCTTGGACAGGGCCATGGATGCCACGAATTTT; J gene: TRBJ2-3; D gene: NA; V gene: TRBV5-1; clone size: NA
CDR3 protein: CASSGTADPINYGYTF; CDR3 DNA: TGTGCCAGCAGTGGGACAGCCGATCCTATCAACTATGGCTACACCTTC; J gene: TRBJ1-2; D gene: TRBD1; V gene: TRBV6-2/TRBV6-3; clone size: NA
CDR3 protein: CASSDVDFEAFF; CDR3 DNA: TGTGCCAGCAGTGATGTGGACTTTGAAGCTTTCTTT; J gene: TRBJ1-1; D gene: NA; V gene: TRBV6-1; clone size: NA
CDR3 protein: CAGRLAGEYNEQFF; CDR3 DNA: TGTGCCGGTAGACTAGCGGGGGAATACAATGAGCAGTTCTTC; J gene: TRBJ2-1; D gene: TRBD2; V gene: TRBV6-5; clone size: NA
CDR3 protein: CASSNSGATNEKLFF; CDR3 DNA: TGTGCCAGCAGTAACTCAGGGGCAACTAATGAAAAACTGTTTTTT; J gene: TRBJ1-4; D gene: NA; V gene: TRBV27; clone size: NA
CDR3 protein: CASSEAGGTEAFF; CDR3 DNA: TGTGCCAGCAGTGAAGCAGGGGGAACTGAAGCTTTCTTT; J gene: TRBJ1-1; D gene: NA; V gene: TRBV6-1; clone size: once
CDR3 protein: CATSTEAGLVDTQYF; CDR3 DNA: TGTGCCACCAGTACCGAAGCGGGACTGGTAGATACGCAGTATTTT; J gene: TRBJ2-3; D gene: TRBD2; V gene: TRBV24-1; clone size: NA
CDR3 protein: CAWSVGGVEPQHF; CDR3 DNA: TGTGCCTGGAGTGTAGGGGGAGTCGAGCCCCAGCATTTT; J gene: TRBJ1-5; D gene: NA; V gene: TRBV30; clone size: once
CDR3 protein: CASSQTSSNTGELFF; CDR3 DNA: TGTGCTAGCAGCCAGACTAGCTCGAACACCGGGGAGCTGTTTTTT; J gene: TRBJ2-2; D gene: TRBD2; V gene: TRBV7-7; clone size: NA
CDR3 protein: CATSRDRRGGGGYGYTF; CDR3 DNA: TGTGCCACCAGCAGAGATCGACGCGGAGGGGGCGGCTATGGCTACACCTTC; J gene: TRBJ1-2; D gene: TRBD1; V gene: TRBV15; clone size: NA
CDR3 protein: CASSPHRRAETQYF; CDR3 DNA: TGTGCCAGCAGTCCCCACCGGAGGGCAGAGACCCAGTACTTC; J gene: TRBJ2-5; D gene: NA; V gene: TRBV21-1; clone size: NA
CDR3 protein: CASSPNGANTGELFF; CDR3 DNA: TGTGCCAGCTCACCAAACGGAGCAAACACCGGGGAGCTGTTTTTT; J gene: TRBJ2-2; D gene: NA; V gene: TRBV18; clone size: NA
CDR3 protein: CASSSDRDPEAFF; CDR3 DNA: TGTGCCAGCAGCTCTGACAGGGACCCTGAAGCTTTCTTT; J gene: TRBJ1-1; D gene: TRBD1; V gene: TRBV5-4; clone size: NA
CDR3 protein: CASSEFGGDYEQYF; CDR3 DNA: TGTGCCAGCAGTGAATTTGGGGGGGACTACGAGCAGTACTTC; J gene: TRBJ2-7; D gene: TRBD2; V gene: TRBV25-1; clone size: once
CDR3 protein: CASSMEQGYEQYF; CDR3 DNA: TGTGCCAGTAGTATGGAACAGGGCTACGAGCAGTACTTC; J gene: TRBJ2-7; D gene: NA; V gene: TRBV19; clone size: NA
CDR3 protein: CAISEGRQWTDTQYF; CDR3 DNA: TGTGCCATCAGTGAGGGCAGGCAGTGGACAGATACGCAGTATTTT; J gene: TRBJ2-3; D gene: NA; V gene: TRBV10-3; clone size: NA
CDR3 protein: CASSPSTGYNYGYTF; CDR3 DNA: TGTGCCAGCAGTCCATCGACAGGATATAACTATGGCTACACCTTC; J gene: TRBJ1-2; D gene: NA; V gene: TRBV27; clone size: once
CDR3 protein: CASAFGQGTDTQYF; CDR3 DNA: TGTGCCTCTGCATTTGGACAGGGCACAGATACGCAGTATTTT; J gene: TRBJ2-3; D gene: TRBD1; V gene: TRBV19; clone size: NA
CDR3 protein: CASSSPGQGSTGELFF; CDR3 DNA: TGTGCCAGCAGTTCCCCGGGACAGGGGTCCACCGGGGAGCTGTTTTTT; J gene: TRBJ2-2; D gene: TRBD1; V gene: TRBV7-3; clone size: NA
CDR3 protein: CASNPSGLAGNTIYF; CDR3 DNA: TGTGCCAGCAACCCATCGGGGTTAGCTGGAAACACCATATATTTT; J gene: TRBJ1-3; D gene: NA; V gene: TRBV6-5; clone size: NA
CDR3 protein: CASSRTSGGGSYNEQFF; CDR3 DNA: TGTGCCAGCAGCCGGACTAGCGGGGGGGGCTCCTACAATGAGCAGTTCTTC; J gene: TRBJ2-1; D gene: TRBD2; V gene: TRBV5-4; clone size: NA
CDR3 protein: CASSLMRPGQGVYEQYF; CDR3 DNA: TGTGCCAGCAGCCTCATGCGCCCGGGACAGGGTGTATACGAGCAGTACTTC; J gene: TRBJ2-7; D gene: TRBD1; V gene: TRBV3-1/TRBV3-2; clone size: few
CDR3 protein: CAWSGSGFGYTF; CDR3 DNA: TGTGCCTGGAGTGGCTCCGGGTTTGGCTACACCTTC; J gene: TRBJ1-2; D gene: NA; V gene: TRBV30; clone size: few
CDR3 protein: CAWSVLGDQPQHF; CDR3 DNA: TGTGCCTGGAGTGTACTGGGAGATCAGCCCCAGCATTTT; J gene: TRBJ1-5; D gene: NA; V gene: TRBV30; clone size: NA
CDR3 protein: CASSSSRGTEAFF; CDR3 DNA: TGTGCCAGCAGTTCCTCGCGGGGCACTGAAGCTTTCTTT; J gene: TRBJ1-1; D gene: NA; V gene: TRBV27; clone size: NA
CDR3 protein: CSVARVLQETQYF; CDR3 DNA: TGCAGCGTTGCCAGGGTCCTTCAAGAGACCCAGTACTTC; J gene: TRBJ2-5; D gene: NA; V gene: TRBV29-1; clone size: NA
CDR3 protein: CAWSVSYGQNANEKLFF; CDR3 DNA: TGTGCCTGGAGTGTAAGCTACGGACAGAATGCTAATGAAAAACTGTTTTTT; J gene: TRBJ1-4; D gene: NA; V gene: TRBV30; clone size: NA
CDR3 protein: CASSQPGLEGYTF; CDR3 DNA: TGCGCCAGCAGCCAACCGGGACTTGAGGGCTACACCTTC; J gene: TRBJ1-2; D gene: NA; V gene: TRBV4-1; clone size: NA
CDR3 protein: CASSMTGINEKLFF; CDR3 DNA: TGTGCCAGTAGTATGACAGGAATTAATGAAAAACTGTTTTTT; J gene: TRBJ1-4; D gene: NA; V gene: TRBV19; clone size: few
CDR3 protein: CASSLLRGYQPQHF; CDR3 DNA: TGTGCCAGCAGTTTGCTCAGGGGGTATCAGCCCCAGCATTTT; J gene: TRBJ1-5; D gene: TRBD1; V gene: TRBV28; clone size: once
CDR3 protein: CASSIDALSRTQYF; CDR3 DNA: TGTGCCAGTAGTATAGATGCCCTCTCGCGAACCCAGTACTTC; J gene: TRBJ2-5; D gene: NA; V gene: TRBV19; clone size: NA
CDR3 protein: CASSSISLAARTQYF; CDR3 DNA: TGTGCCAGCAGTTCCATATCACTAGCGGCCAGGACCCAGTACTTC; J gene: TRBJ2-5; D gene: TRBD2; V gene: TRBV28; clone size: NA
CDR3 protein: CASSPRQGGTLHF; CDR3 DNA: TGTGCCAGCTCGCCCAGACAGGGTGGGACCCTCCACTTT; J gene: TRBJ1-6; D gene: TRBD1; V gene: TRBV18; clone size: NA
CDR3 protein: CASSFSTLGGYGYTF; CDR3 DNA: TGTGCCAGCAGCTTTTCGACCCTGGGGGGCTATGGCTACACCTTC; J gene: TRBJ1-2; D gene: NA; V gene: TRBV7-2; clone size: NA
CDR3 protein: CASSEQGLNQPQHF; CDR3 DNA: TGTGCCAGCAGTGAACAGGGTCTCAATCAGCCCCAGCATTTT; J gene: TRBJ1-5; D gene: NA; V gene: TRBV28; clone size: NA
CDR3 protein: CASSLIPSGTGELFF; CDR3 DNA: TGTGCCAGCAGCTTAATCCCTAGCGGGACCGGGGAGCTGTTTTTT; J gene: TRBJ2-2; D gene: TRBD2; V gene: TRBV7-3; clone size: NA